Listed here is a single TCR beta chain. It has no known antigen specificity. No base quality information exists; no much larger clone differs at one position. The CDR3 regions of human TCRbeta chains were subjected to immunosequencing. In the source study's methods: Repertoire TCRs were matched against a reference library of SARS-CoV-2-specific TCRs generated with the MIRA antigen-specificity platform. Breadth was defined as the fraction of unique TCRs that were SARS-CoV-2-associated. Depth was defined as the fraction of total T cells that were SARS-CoV-2-associated. Using the MIRA data, each spike-specific TCR was assigned both to the spike region to which the TCR was reactive and to a CD4 or CD8 class. Log10-transformed breadth and depth values were compared by one-way ANOVA with Sidak's multiple comparisons tests. Sourced from immuneACCESS, this table was stored by TCRdb with only in-frame sequences that have V and J called. A share of the clones is absent; for the studies checked, an unresolved V gene accounts for under half, and the remainder has no known explanation. That table is the source of V, J and clone size, and D and trimming were worked out from the DNA. For this sample the table gives approximately 150,000 clones, of which approximately 90% were detected only once. The leading ten clones occupy about 4.5% of the sample.

The data belong to a study of T cell responses to AZD1222 COVID-19 vaccine (dated by TCRdb to the early 2020s). With respect to the entire study: Because spike-specific TCR depth and breadth did not differ between the two schedules, AZD1222 recipients who got a second dose at roughly 4 weeks were pooled with those who got a second dose at roughly 12 weeks. TCR sequencing covered over 230 trial participants: 200 to 210 given two doses of AZD1222 and about 26 given two doses of MenACWY control vaccine. Trial participants were enrolled into age subgroups of 18-55, 56-69 and 70-plus years, which contained approximately 150, 28 and 58 TCR-sequenced participants, respectively.

CDR1 and CDR2 are read off the germline V gene as SGHAT and FQNNGV. From its cysteine to its phenylalanine, the CDR3 spans 15 amino acids. Only CDR3 DNA remains: 45 bases, in frame from the first base. The trim is 4 bases for V and 4 bases for J, with a gap of 16 bases between the germline ends. Per the publication, the time point label means: baseline before first vaccination. Vaccinee samples came from UK trials COV001 and COV002, including a single-blind randomized controlled phase 2/3 trial of AZD1222 (ChAdOx1 nCoV-19) in healthy adults. For TCRbeta chain sequencing, PBMC samples were collected from trial participants at day 0 and at day 28 after the second dose. What the authors observed across the whole study: Most participants were white British and females outnumbered males, and the authors suggested that clonal diversity may have been underestimated. In the small 56-69-year group, the increase in depth fell short of significance, most likely because of low power. Nearly half of unique spike-specific TCRs reportedly recognized epitopes outside regions mutated in the B.1.351 and B.1.1.7 variants. Because no samples from the day 14 peak response were available, repertoires could be characterized only after the peak T cell response. Only five or six AZD1222 recipients were SARS-CoV-2 seropositive at baseline, limiting conclusions about previously exposed vaccinees. The whole spike protein was spanned by vaccine-associated CD4 TCRs, and dominant responses were seen in regions 160-218 and 743-854. After two AZD1222 doses, both the breadth and the depth of spike-specific TCRs were significantly higher than at day 0 and than in MenACWY recipients.

This sequence was found in an adult in good health. Sequences were derived from peripheral blood, sampled on day 0 of AZD1222 vaccination. The sequence joins TRBV11-2 to TRBJ1-2; possibly the D gene is TRBD1, per 6 matching bases. The CDR3 region has the sequence CASSSRGGGGYGYTF. The sequence in DNA is TGTGCCAGCAGCTCCCGCGGTGGGGGCGGCTATGGCTACACCTTC. With all but the CDR3 taken from the reference TRBV11-2 and TRBJ1-2 genes, the full variable domain is: EAGVAQSPRYKIIEKRQSVAFWCNPISGHATLYWYQQILGQGPKLLIQFQNNGVVDDSQLPKDRFSAERLKGVDSTLKIQPAKLEDSAVYLCASSSRGGGGYGYTFGSGTRLTVV.